This T cell receptor (beta chain) is drawn from a study of cytomegalovirus exposure and HLA in healthy donors. Germline lookup yields CDR1 SGHRS and CDR2 YFSETQ. The CDR3 runs to 17 residues. The ends lost 1 base at V and 6 bases at J; junction bases unmatched: 9. This PCR relied on a set of 60 Vbeta primers and 13 Jbeta primers. Clones were read by immunoSEQ multiplex PCR, and TCRdb kept only the in-frame ones, dropping some. This sample contains just over 150,000 clones. Study-wide results and limits: Only CMV serostatus was available as immune exposure information.

Of note for this clone: What it binds is unknown.

The chain carries TRBV5-1 and TRBJ2-1; 11 bases are shared with TRBD2. The TCR comes from a man between 25 and 39 years old in good health and CMV-seronegative. Material for sequencing was PBMCs. CDR3 amino acids: CASSLTSGRLGFNEQFF. The CDR3 DNA sequence: TGCGCCAGCAGCTTGACTAGCGGGAGACTCGGTTTCAATGAGCAGTTCTTC.